Following are 2 T cell receptor beta chains from one sample sequenced in a study of ipilimumab plus nivolumab after autologous stem cell transplantation. Only in-frame clones appear in the TCRdb table, and some are missing; sequencing was by immunoSEQ multiplex PCR. The table lists about 83,000 clones, approximately 86% of them singletons, with 2% to 2.5% in the top ten. The source material was PBMCs, sampled in a trial of ipilimumab plus nivolumab as post-transplant consolidation. The origin of the receptors is a male donor with diffuse large B-cell lymphoma.

V is TRBV27 and J is TRBJ2-3, with a tentative D call TRBD2 (6 bases). Germline CDR1 MNHEY, CDR2 SMNVEV (reference sequence). The ends were cut back, 7 bases at V and 2 bases at J, with 13 bases in the middle. The length of the CDR3 is 14 residues. DNA for the CDR3: TGTGCCAGCACCCCGGGACTTATCACAGATACGCAGTATTTT. It encodes CASTPGLITDTQYF.

This chain connects TRBV7-6 to TRBJ1-4; D gene unclear. The CDR3 totals 14 residues. Trimming cost V 0 bases and J 0 bases, with 2 bases left between them. Germline values: CDR1 SGHVS, CDR2 FNYEAQ. The CDR3, as DNA: TGTGCCAGCAGCTTAGCTGCAACTAATGAAAAACTGTTTTTT. It encodes CASSLAATNEKLFF.